This TCR beta chain is from a study of cytomegalovirus exposure and HLA in healthy donors. The CDR3 has 17 residues. J lost 6 bases, V lost 4 bases, and 18 bases had no gene match. Per the germline V gene, CDR1 is SGHVS and CDR2 is FQNEAQ. The PCR ran on 60 Vbeta and 13 Jbeta primers. Clones were read by immunoSEQ multiplex PCR, and TCRdb kept only the in-frame ones, dropping some. The sample's table shows 120,000 to 150,000 clones. The material sequenced was PBMCs. The TCR sequence derives from a woman in her forties or fifties in good health and CMV-seronegative. The rearrangement uses TRBV7-8 and TRBJ2-7; 7 bases are shared with TRBD1. The CDR3 nucleotides are TGTGCCAGCAGCTCGTATTTAGGGGGCCCCTTTCGTCCCGAGCAGTACTTC. This translates into CASSSYLGGPFRPEQYF.